This T cell receptor (beta chain) derives from a study of T cells in Graves' hyperthyroidism and ophthalmopathy. Looking at the study overall: Peripheral blood was acquired at first diagnosis, ahead of any therapy whatsoever.

At least ten counts were recorded for this clonotype. Amplified regions were TCR beta CDR3 sequences from RNA transcripts. Using the HTBI primer set, a first-round RT-PCR was run on the TCR CDR3. TCRdb recomputed calls from the multiplex PCR reads with MiXCR, one row per CDR3 protein. The data contain roughly 400,000 distinct CDR3 sequences, roughly 25% of them singletons. The source of this sequence is a man aged 45-65 years with Graves' hyperthyroidism. Material for sequencing was blood.

The CDR3 loop reads CASSLKLAGSYNEQFF. The CDR3 DNA is TGTGCCAGCAGCCTCAAACTAGCGGGATCGTACAATGAGCAGTTCTTC. This chain links TRBV3-1 with TRBJ2-1, with 10 bases fitting TRBD2. V shed 4 bases and J 4 bases; nucleotides not matched to a gene: 7. This CDR3 contains 16 residues. Germline CDR1 reads LGHDT; CDR2 reads YNNKEL (reference sequence).